The clone carrying this TCR beta chain showed up just once. Its target is unknown. Method: immunoSEQ multiplex PCR; TCRdb's copy keeps in-frame clones and lacks some. Altogether some 80,000 clones are present, 94% being singletons, with the ten largest covering approximately 20%. The data originate from a study of OX40 agonist ivuxolimab in advanced cancers. Study background: Hepatocellular carcinoma, melanoma, renal cell or head and neck cancer was diagnosed in the dose-escalation patients. Study-wide points: On average, a greater number of expanded clones characterised CD8+ T cells relative to CD4+. Some patients who did not respond also had low normalized T-cell clonal expansion.

Trimming removed 5 bases from V and 6 bases from J; junction bases left unmatched: 6. The CDR3 has 14 residues. Germline lookup yields CDR1 GTSNPN and CDR2 SVGIG (reference sequence). The source material was CD4+ or CD8+ T cells sorted from blood, sampled in a trial of the OX40 agonist ivuxolimab. The sequence was collected from an adult with an advanced solid tumor such as melanoma, head and neck, liver or kidney cancer. The chain couples TRBV30 to TRBJ1-6; 8 positions agree with TRBD1. In DNA form, the CDR3 reads TGTGCCTGGGACAGGGGTATCGGTAATTCACCCCTCCACTTT. This translates into CAWDRGIGNSPLHF.